This is a list of T cell receptor beta chains from one sample in a study of shared clonotypes between healthy human individuals. Produced via immunoSEQ multiplex PCR; TCRdb's table is partial and in-frame only. Of about 1.4 million clones in the sample, roughly 96% were seen once. The sequencing sample was made of naive CD4+ T cells sorted from blood. These receptors came from a man aged 25 to 40 in good health. Each CDR3 is given with its conserved first and last residue. A D gene is named only where the DNA matches it firmly. Size tells how often a clone was seen (once, few, many) or the class of an expanded clone, and some rows leave it out.

V: TRBV5-1; D: TRBD2; length: 16; size: .; J: TRBJ2-7; CDR3: CASSRGLAGAWNEQYF; DNA: TGCGCCAGCAGCAGAGGACTAGCGGGAGCCTGGAACGAGCAGTACTTC
V: TRBV13; D: TRBD2; length: 19; size: .; J: TRBJ2-7; CDR3: CASSVSPGLAGEAPYEQYF; DNA: TGTGCCAGCAGCGTCTCACCGGGACTAGCGGGAGAGGCCCCTTACGAGCAGTACTTC
V: TRBV18; D: .; length: 15; size: .; J: TRBJ2-1; CDR3: CASSRRDPQINEQFF; DNA: TGTGCCAGCTCCCGCCGGGACCCTCAAATCAATGAGCAGTTCTTC
V: TRBV28; D: .; length: 14; size: few; J: TRBJ2-2; CDR3: CASSLLPATGELFF; DNA: TGTGCCAGCAGTTTACTCCCGGCTACCGGGGAGCTGTTTTTT
V: TRBV7-7; D: TRBD2; length: 14; size: .; J: TRBJ2-3; CDR3: CASSLGLATDTQYF; DNA: TGTGCTAGCAGCTTAGGACTAGCTACAGATACGCAGTATTTT
V: TRBV7-9; D: .; length: 17; size: .; J: TRBJ1-3; CDR3: CASSTPHGGDSGNTIYF; DNA: TGTGCCAGCAGCACACCTCATGGCGGAGACTCTGGAAACACCATATATTTT
V: TRBV10-3; D: TRBD2; length: 15; size: once; J: TRBJ2-3; CDR3: CAISPSGSGSDTQYF; DNA: TGTGCCATCAGTCCTAGCGGGAGCGGGTCAGATACGCAGTATTTT
V: TRBV27; D: .; length: 13; size: .; J: TRBJ1-2; CDR3: CASSLGAGYGYTF; DNA: TGTGCCAGCAGTTTAGGGGCTGGGTATGGCTACACCTTC
V: TRBV7-9; D: .; length: 13; size: .; J: TRBJ1-5; CDR3: CASSLGGIQPQHF; DNA: TGTGCCAGCAGCTTAGGGGGGATACAGCCCCAGCATTTT
V: TRBV5-1; D: .; length: 14; size: once; J: TRBJ2-7; CDR3: CASSLGDSGAVQYF; DNA: TGCGCCAGCAGCTTGGGAGATTCGGGGGCTGTGCAGTACTTC
V: TRBV19; D: .; length: 14; size: .; J: TRBJ2-7; CDR3: CASSIADGAYEQYF; DNA: TGTGCCAGTAGTATCGCGGACGGAGCCTACGAGCAGTACTTC
V: TRBV19; D: .; length: 14; size: .; J: TRBJ2-7; CDR3: CASGVWGSTYEQYF; DNA: TGTGCCAGTGGGGTTTGGGGGTCCACCTACGAGCAGTACTTC
V: TRBV6-6; D: .; length: 12; size: .; J: TRBJ2-7; CDR3: CASSYLGDEQYF; DNA: TGTGCCAGCAGTTACTTGGGCGACGAGCAGTACTTC
V: TRBV10-3; D: .; length: 16; size: .; J: TRBJ2-7; CDR3: CAIRSSVQQAPYEQYF; DNA: TGTGCCATCAGATCGTCTGTCCAGCAAGCTCCCTACGAGCAGTACTTC
V: TRBV6-1; D: TRBD1; length: 17; size: .; J: TRBJ1-5; CDR3: CASSDNLRGRGNQPQHF; DNA: TGTGCCAGCAGTGATAATTTAAGGGGGCGAGGCAATCAGCCCCAGCATTTT
V: TRBV5-1; D: .; length: 12; size: .; J: TRBJ1-3; CDR3: CASSLGGNTIYF; DNA: TGCGCCAGCAGCTTAGGCGGAAACACCATATATTTT
V: TRBV6-5; D: .; length: 14; size: .; J: TRBJ1-2; CDR3: CASSPAGANYGYTF; DNA: TGTGCCAGCAGTCCCGCGGGGGCGAACTATGGCTACACCTTC
V: TRBV5-1; D: .; length: 14; size: .; J: TRBJ1-5; CDR3: CASSLVRGGEPQHF; DNA: TGCGCCAGCAGCTTGGTCAGGGGCGGGGAGCCCCAGCATTTT
V: TRBV2; D: .; length: 14; size: once; J: TRBJ2-3; CDR3: CASRKVTSTDTQYF; DNA: TGTGCCAGCAGAAAAGTAACTAGCACAGATACGCAGTATTTT
V: TRBV28; D: .; length: 21; size: .; J: TRBJ2-1; CDR3: CASSLGGIAGSHLPPYNEQFF; DNA: TGTGCCAGCAGTTTGGGGGGAATCGCGGGATCCCATTTACCCCCCTACAATGAGCAGTTCTTC
V: TRBV7-6; D: TRBD2; length: 13; size: .; J: TRBJ2-7; CDR3: CASSSAGAYEQYF; DNA: TGTGCCAGCAGCTCAGCGGGAGCATACGAGCAGTACTTC
V: TRBV5-1; D: .; length: 15; size: .; J: TRBJ2-7; CDR3: CASRRVSESSYEQYF; DNA: TGCGCCAGCAGGCGAGTCAGCGAGAGCTCCTACGAGCAGTACTTC
V: TRBV20-1; D: .; length: 10; size: .; J: TRBJ2-7; CDR3: CSAKGFEQYF; DNA: TGCAGTGCTAAGGGTTTCGAGCAGTACTTC
V: TRBV2; D: .; length: 15; size: .; J: TRBJ2-1; CDR3: CASRTPERPYNEQFF; DNA: TGTGCCAGCAGGACTCCCGAACGACCTTACAATGAGCAGTTCTTC
V: TRBV5-1; D: TRBD2; length: 16; size: .; J: TRBJ2-3; CDR3: CASSSFLAGGSDTQYF; DNA: TGCGCCAGCAGTTCCTTTCTAGCGGGAGGGTCAGATACGCAGTATTTT
V: TRBV20-1; D: .; length: 11; size: .; J: TRBJ1-1; CDR3: CSGSGPGQAFF; DNA: TGCAGTGGGTCAGGTCCCGGGCAAGCTTTCTTT
V: TRBV7-3; D: .; length: 13; size: .; J: TRBJ1-1; CDR3: CASSLRRNTEAFF; DNA: TGTGCCAGCAGCTTGAGGAGGAACACTGAAGCTTTCTTT
V: TRBV4-3; D: .; length: 15; size: .; J: TRBJ1-1; CDR3: CASSQAISENTEAFF; DNA: TGCGCCAGCAGCCAAGCAATATCCGAGAACACTGAAGCTTTCTTT
V: TRBV7-2; D: .; length: 13; size: .; J: TRBJ2-1; CDR3: CASSLYGYNEQFF; DNA: TGTGCCAGCAGCTTGTACGGGTACAATGAGCAGTTCTTC
V: TRBV5-1; D: .; length: 15; size: .; J: TRBJ2-7; CDR3: CASKRKVAENVEQYF; DNA: TGCGCCAGTAAACGAAAAGTGGCCGAGAACGTCGAGCAGTACTTC
V: TRBV19; D: TRBD1; length: 14; size: .; J: TRBJ2-2; CDR3: CASSDLRGSGELFF; DNA: TGTGCCAGTAGTGACCTCAGGGGGAGCGGGGAGCTGTTTTTT